One sample yielded the 21 T cell receptor beta chains listed below, sequenced in a study of T cell responses to AZD1222 COVID-19 vaccine. TCRdb keeps only in-frame clones here, not all; method: immunoSEQ multiplex PCR. The sample carries around 79,000 clones, 88% recorded once. The sequenced sample was peripheral blood, obtained on day 0 of AZD1222 vaccination. These receptors all stem from an adult in good health.

The chain couples TRBV5-4 to TRBJ1-1, with D perhaps TRBD1 (5 bases). The germline V gene encodes CDR1 SGHNT and CDR2 YYREEE (reference sequence). V was shortened by 0 bases and J by 1 base, with 19 bases between the two germline ends. This CDR3 has 18 residues. In DNA form, the CDR3 reads TGTGCCAGCAGCTTGGAGGGGAGCAGGGTGTATTCGAACACTGAAGCTTTCTTT. Protein product: CASSLEGSRVYSNTEAFF.

The V call is TRBV5-1, the J call TRBJ1-2; D uncertain. V dropped 4 bases and J dropped 7 bases, with 20 bases sitting between them. The CDR3 loop spans 15 amino acids. CDR1 SGHRS and CDR2 YFSETQ come from the germline V gene. CDR3 loop: CASSPGWDSLFGYTF. CDR3 DNA: TGCGCCAGCAGCCCCGGGTGGGATTCCCTCTTTGGCTACACCTTC.

The chain links TRBV10-3 to TRBJ2-2; D is perhaps TRBD1 (6 bases). The CDR3 spans 12 residues. Trimming took off 6 bases at V and 6 bases at J, with 8 bases between the two ends. In germline, CDR1 is ENHRY, CDR2 SYGVKD. The CDR3 sequence is CAIRTGSGELFF. The CDR3 DNA reads as TGTGCCATCAGAACAGGGTCCGGGGAGCTGTTTTTT.

This clone was observed a single time. The gene calls are TRBV7-2 and TRBJ2-2; D gene ambiguous. This CDR3 region has 13 residues. V lost 1 base and J lost 4, with 4 bases in between. Per germline, CDR1 SGHTA and CDR2 FQGNSA. The CDR3 spells CASSLVSTGELFF. The CDR3 DNA sequence: TGTGCCAGCAGCTTAGTGTCCACCGGGGAGCTGTTTTTT.

The chain links TRBV28 to TRBJ2-2; D perhaps matches TRBD1 (7 bases). Trimming removed 6 bases at V and 2 bases at J, with 13 bases between. Germline V CDR1 and CDR2: MDHEN, SYDVKM. The CDR3 extends over 15 amino acids. The chain's CDR3 is CASRAGQRNTGELFF. In DNA, the CDR3 is TGTGCCAGCAGGGCGGGACAGAGAAACACCGGGGAGCTGTTTTTT.

The gene calls are TRBV11-2 and TRBJ2-5, with D possibly TRBD2 on 5 matching bases. Trimming removed 6 bases at V and 2 bases at J, with 10 bases between. The CDR3 consists of 13 residues. In germline, CDR1 is SGHAT, CDR2 FQNNGV. This CDR3 reads CASRISGQETQYF. The CDR3 region has the DNA TGTGCCAGCAGAATTTCGGGGCAAGAGACCCAGTACTTC.

The chain couples TRBV7-8 to TRBJ1-5, with D possibly matching TRBD1 (5 bases). V gave up 1 base and J gave up 1 base, with 11 bases separating them. The CDR3 length is 16 residues. Per germline, CDR1 SGHVS and CDR2 FQNEAQ. The CDR3 loop reads CASSLVGATSNQPQHF. The CDR3 nucleotides are TGTGCCAGCAGCTTAGTAGGGGCTACGAGCAATCAGCCCCAGCATTTT.

The gene calls are TRBV24-1 and TRBJ2-1, with TRBD2 identical over 12 bases. V lost 3 bases, J lost 7 bases, and 6 bases stayed unmatched. CDR3 size: 16 residues. Germline V gene data show CDR1 as KGHDR and CDR2 as SFDVKD. The DNA for the CDR3 is TGTGCCACCAGTGATCGACTAGCGGGAGTAGGGAATGAGCAGTTCTTC. The encoded protein is CATSDRLAGVGNEQFF.

This sequence joins TRBV3-1 (or the pseudogene TRBV3-2) and TRBJ2-1; 7 bases map to TRBD2. The trim removed 1 base at V and 5 bases at J, leaving 2 bases unmatched. This CDR3 contains 14 residues. CDR1 is LGHDT, CDR2 YNNKEL, per germline (reference sequence). The CDR3: CASSQVTSDNEQFF. DNA of the CDR3: TGTGCCAGCAGCCAAGTCACTAGCGACAATGAGCAGTTCTTC.

This chain uses TRBV7-6 with TRBJ2-7; 7 nucleotides align to TRBD1. The germline gives CDR1 SGHVS, CDR2 FNYEAQ. Germline trimming cut 8 bases from V and 5 bases from J; bases unmatched to any gene: 9. The CDR3 contains 13 residues. The CDR3 here is CASRSGGSDEQYF. CDR3 DNA: TGTGCCAGCCGATCAGGGGGTTCCGACGAGCAGTACTTC.

The chain joins TRBV2 to TRBJ2-7, with 13 bases lining up with TRBD2. Germline assignment: CDR1 SNHLY and CDR2 FYNNEI. The CDR3 loop spans 15 amino acids. Trimming took 5 bases from V and 2 from J; bases not matched to a gene: 3. The CDR3 sequence is CASSRLAGGTYEQYF. CDR3 DNA: TGTGCCAGCAGTCGACTAGCGGGAGGAACCTACGAGCAGTACTTC.

The chain carries TRBV4-2 and TRBJ1-2; no reliable D call. The V end was cut by 1 base, the J end by 3 bases, with 9 bases between. The length of the CDR3 is 14 residues. Germline CDR1 LGHNA, CDR2 YNFKEQ. The CDR3 reads CASSQVGSYYGYTF. The DNA for the CDR3 is TGTGCCAGCAGCCAAGTGGGCAGCTACTATGGCTACACCTTC.

This chain connects TRBV30 to TRBJ2-7, with D perhaps TRBD2 (6 bases). The germline CDR1 and CDR2 sequences are GTSNPN and SVGIG (reference sequence). V was shortened by 2 bases and J by 4 bases, with 12 bases between the two germline ends. The CDR3 consists of 13 residues. CDR3 nucleotide sequence: TGTGCCTGGAGTAGGAGGGGCCGGTACGAGCAGTACTTC. This encodes CAWSRRGRYEQYF.

Only a few counts were recorded for this clone. V usage is TRBV5-4 and J usage is TRBJ1-1, with D hard to call. CDR3 length: 13 amino acids. Trimming removed 1 base at V and 2 bases at J, with 6 bases between. Per germline, CDR1 SGHNT and CDR2 YYREEE (reference sequence). CDR3 loop: CASSLRSNTEAFF. The DNA of the CDR3 is TGTGCCAGCAGCTTGCGATCTAACACTGAAGCTTTCTTT.

The V call is TRBV7-8, the J call TRBJ2-7; TRBD2 agrees at 9 bases. This CDR3 spans 15 amino acids. Looked up from germline, CDR1 is SGHVS and CDR2 is FQNEAQ. V was pared by 2 bases and J by 9 bases, with 11 bases of the junction left unmatched. This CDR3 reads CASSLLRGSGSAQYF. The CDR3 DNA reads as TGTGCCAGCAGCTTACTCCGAGGTAGCGGGAGCGCGCAGTACTTC.

This chain uses TRBV15 with TRBJ1-5; no firm D call. In germline, CDR1 is LNHNV, CDR2 YYDKDF (reference sequence). V lost 6 bases and J 6 bases, leaving 12 bases between the germline ends. The CDR3 has 13 amino acids. The CDR3 DNA sequence: TGTGCCACCAGTCTTTTAGGGAGTCAGCCCCAGCATTTT. It is translated as CATSLLGSQPQHF.

V and J are TRBV9 and TRBJ1-1; 7 bases line up with TRBD1. This CDR3 region has 15 residues. Trimming cost V 0 bases and J 4 bases; bases outside gene matches: 6. From germline, CDR1 is SGDLS and CDR2 YYNGEE. Here the CDR3 reads CASSVEGRGITEAFF. Written as DNA, the CDR3 is TGTGCCAGCAGCGTAGAAGGCAGGGGGATCACTGAAGCTTTCTTT.

The chain links TRBV24-1 to TRBJ2-1, with 9 bases identical to TRBD2. Trimming cost V 4 bases and J 2 bases; bases outside gene matches: 8. The CDR3 covers 17 residues. Germline V gives CDR1 KGHDR, CDR2 SFDVKD. The CDR3 sequence is CATSDAIAGDTYNEQFF. The CDR3 DNA reads as TGTGCCACCAGTGACGCTATAGCGGGAGATACCTACAATGAGCAGTTCTTC.

This sequence joins TRBV14 and TRBJ2-1, with a tentative D call TRBD1 (6 bases). This CDR3 comprises 17 residues. Trimming removed 4 bases from V and 8 bases from J, with 24 bases in between. Germline CDR1 and CDR2: SGHDN and FVKESK. CDR3 sequence reads: CASSPGQKFSLVDEQFF. In DNA form, the CDR3 reads TGTGCCAGCAGCCCCGGACAGAAATTTTCTCTGGTGGATGAGCAGTTCTTC.

The rearrangement joins TRBV28 to TRBJ2-7, with TRBD1 matching over 10 bases. This CDR3 comprises 14 residues. After removal of 6 bases from V and 2 bases from J, the junction contained 4 bases not matched to a gene. Per the germline V gene, CDR1 is MDHEN and CDR2 is SYDVKM. In DNA, the CDR3 is TGTGCCAGCAGGAGGGACAGGGGAACCTACGAGCAGTACTTC. Protein sequence: CASRRDRGTYEQYF.

The V gene is TRBV3-1 (or the pseudogene TRBV3-2), the J gene TRBJ1-4; a possible D gene is TRBD1 (5 bases). Germline assignment: CDR1 LGHDT and CDR2 YNNKEL (reference sequence). There are 15 residues in the CDR3. V shed 1 base and J shed 7 bases, with 13 bases lying between them. CDR3 bases: TGTGCCAGCAGCCAAGGTCGACAGATGGGTGAAAAACTGTTTTTT. Encoded protein: CASSQGRQMGEKLFF.